A selection of T cell receptor beta chains follows, all from one sample in a study of blood T cell repertoires in COVID-19. The repertoire was sequenced with immunoSEQ multiplex PCR; TCRdb's copy has only in-frame clones and lacks some. The repertoire holds over 200,000 clones, with about 91% as singletons. Sequencing input: peripheral blood. Receptors were obtained from a woman in her thirties or forties with acute or convalescent COVID-19. Each CDR3 is given with its conserved first and last residue. D genes are given only for firm matches. Size is omitted from some rows. Given values are once, few, many or a class for expanded clones.

TRBV11-2	TRBD1	TRBJ1-2	.	TGTGCCAGCAGCTTCGGACAGGGGCCCAACTATGGCTACACCTTC	CASSFGQGPNYGYTF
TRBV9	.	TRBJ1-6	once	TGTGCCAGCAGCGTAGAAGGGGCGAATTCACCCCTCCACTTT	CASSVEGANSPLHF
TRBV5-1	.	TRBJ1-2	.	TGCGCCAGCAGCTCGTCAGGGGTAGCTAACTATGGCTACACCTTC	CASSSSGVANYGYTF
TRBV19	.	TRBJ1-5	.	TGTGCCAGTAGGCCCTACAGGGTCCCGGGGCAACAGCCCCAGCATTTT	CASRPYRVPGQQPQHF
TRBV27	.	TRBJ2-3	.	TGTGCCAGCAGTTTAAGCCCTTCCGTCGCAGATACGCAGTATTTT	CASSLSPSVADTQYF
TRBV7-9	TRBD2	TRBJ2-3	.	TGTGCCAGCAGCACGCCTAGCGGGGACTACACAGATACGCAGTATTTT	CASSTPSGDYTDTQYF
TRBV10-3	TRBD1	TRBJ1-5	few	TGTGCCATCAGCCCGGGGACAGGACGGAGTACGCCCCAGCATTTT	CAISPGTGRSTPQHF
TRBV19	TRBD1	TRBJ2-5	.	TGTGCCAGTAGTATAACCGGACAGGGGGCGTCCCTGGAGACCCAGTACTTC	CASSITGQGASLETQYF
TRBV6-5	TRBD1	TRBJ1-2	once	TGTGCCAGCAGTTACGGACAGGGTGGCTACACCTTC	CASSYGQGGYTF
TRBV9	TRBD1	TRBJ2-5	.	TGTGCCAGCAGCGTAGGGGACAGGGGCAGGCAAGAGACCCAGTACTTC	CASSVGDRGRQETQYF
TRBV18	TRBD1	TRBJ1-3	.	TGTGCCAGCTCACCACCGGGGACAGCTGGAAACACCATATATTTT	CASSPPGTAGNTIYF
TRBV10-2	.	TRBJ1-5	.	TGCGCGGGCGGGGACGGAACGCTGTGGGGAGATCAGCCCCAGCATTTT	CAGGDGTLWGDQPQHF
TRBV3-1/TRBV3-2	TRBD1	TRBJ1-2	.	TGTGCCAGCAGCCAAGGTTTGGGACAGGTGTTGGGCTACACCTTC	CASSQGLGQVLGYTF
TRBV30	.	TRBJ1-1	.	TGTGCCTGGATGTCCGGGGGGCTAGTCACTGAAGCTTTCTTT	CAWMSGGLVTEAFF
TRBV4-1	TRBD1	TRBJ2-3	.	TGCGCCAGCAGCCTACGAGGGACAGGGTATTCAGATACGCAGTATTTT	CASSLRGTGYSDTQYF
TRBV6-5	.	TRBJ1-2	.	TGTGCCAGCAGGGGGAGGGGGTTCTATGGCTACACCTTC	CASRGRGFYGYTF
TRBV18	.	TRBJ1-5	.	TGTGCCAGCTCACCTCCGATGGCCTCCGAGGGGCCCCAGCATTTT	CASSPPMASEGPQHF
TRBV7-8	.	TRBJ1-5	few	TGTGCCAGCAGCTTAACAGGGTCGTCGGGGGGGCCCCAGCATTTT	CASSLTGSSGGPQHF
TRBV7-2	TRBD2	TRBJ2-1	.	TGTGCCAGCAGCTTAGAATTAGCGGGGGACAATGAGCAGTTCTTC	CASSLELAGDNEQFF
TRBV10-1	.	TRBJ1-1	.	TGCGCCAGCAGCCTGACATTGAACACTGAAGCTTTCTTT	CASSLTLNTEAFF
TRBV10-3	.	TRBJ2-4	.	TGTGCCATCGGAGGCGAGGCCAAAAACATTCAGTACTTC	CAIGGEAKNIQYF
TRBV3-1/TRBV3-2	.	TRBJ1-6	.	TGTGCCAGCAGCGACTCGACGAACGGCGGACACCTGAATTCACCCCTCCACTTT	CASSDSTNGGHLNSPLHF
TRBV5-6	.	TRBJ1-1	once	TGTGCCAGCAGCTTCTCCCGGGACACTGAAGCTTTCTTT	CASSFSRDTEAFF
TRBV7-2	.	TRBJ1-5	.	TGTGCCAGCAGCTTATATTCAGGATATCAGCCCCAGCATTTT	CASSLYSGYQPQHF
TRBV7-9	.	TRBJ1-5	once	TGTGCCAGCAGCCGCGGGAAGCCCCCTTCTCAGCCCCAGCATTTT	CASSRGKPPSQPQHF
TRBV5-6	.	TRBJ1-5	.	TGTGCCAGCAGCCCGGGGATGGGGAATCAGCCCCAGCATTTT	CASSPGMGNQPQHF
TRBV6-1	.	TRBJ1-2	once	TGTGCCAGCAGTGATCCAATAGTCGGGGATGGGGGCTACACCTTC	CASSDPIVGDGGYTF
TRBV25-1	.	TRBJ1-5	.	TGTGCCAGCAGCCCAGGGGAGGGGTCGAGACAGCCCCAGCATTTT	CASSPGEGSRQPQHF
TRBV5-1	.	TRBJ2-3	.	TGCGCCAGCAGTTATAGGCAGGGGACAACAGATACGCAGTATTTT	CASSYRQGTTDTQYF
TRBV28	TRBD1	TRBJ1-6	once	TGTGCCAGCAGCCTAAGTGGACAGGGCCCACCCCTCCACTTT	CASSLSGQGPPLHF
TRBV19	.	TRBJ2-1	.	TGTGCCAGTAGTCCCTACCGAGGGGGTTACGACTACAATGAGCAGTTCTTC	CASSPYRGGYDYNEQFF
TRBV3-1/TRBV3-2	.	TRBJ1-3	few	TGTGCCAGCAGCTACCAAGGGAGATCTGGAAACACCATATATTTT	CASSYQGRSGNTIYF
TRBV18	TRBD1	TRBJ1-2	.	TGTGCCAGCTCACCACCGGGACAGGGGGCTGTAGGCTATGGCTACACCTTC	CASSPPGQGAVGYGYTF
TRBV15	TRBD1	TRBJ1-4	.	TGTGCCACCAGCAGGGACAGGCTAGGGAATGAAAAACTGTTTTTT	CATSRDRLGNEKLFF
TRBV3-1/TRBV3-2	.	TRBJ1-4	.	TGTGCCAGCAGCTCTACGGGAGCAGCTAATGAAAAACTGTTTTTT	CASSSTGAANEKLFF
TRBV27	.	TRBJ1-1	.	TGTGCCAGCAGTAATCGAAGAGGTTACACTGAAGCTTTCTTT	CASSNRRGYTEAFF
TRBV7-8	TRBD2	TRBJ2-1	.	TGTGCCAGCAGCTGGGGACTAGCGGACTACAATGAGCAGTTCTTC	CASSWGLADYNEQFF
TRBV4-1	TRBD1	TRBJ1-3	few	TGCGCCAGCAGCCGAATAGAACAGGGGGCCTCTGGAAACACCATATATTTT	CASSRIEQGASGNTIYF
TRBV30	.	TRBJ1-2	once	TGTGCCTGGAGTACCGGGAGGAATGGGGACGGCTATGGCTACACCTTC	CAWSTGRNGDGYGYTF
TRBV21-1	.	TRBJ1-1	.	TGTGCCAGCAGCGACAGAACGACAGGGGCGCTAAAGGACACTGAAGCTTTCTTT	CASSDRTTGALKDTEAFF
TRBV7-2	.	TRBJ1-1	.	TGTGCCAGCAGCTTAGAGACAACCAGTCTCCGTTCTTTCTTT	CASSLETTSLRSFF
TRBV27	TRBD1	TRBJ2-1	.	TGTGCCAGCAGCCGCCCCGGGACAGGGGCTCCGCTTGAGCAGTTCTTC	CASSRPGTGAPLEQFF
TRBV4-1	.	TRBJ1-2	.	TGCGCCAGCAGCCAAGATGCACCGGGCCAGGGGATGCGTGGCTACACCTTC	CASSQDAPGQGMRGYTF
TRBV12-5	.	TRBJ1-3	.	TGTGCTAGTGGTTTGGCCCCCTCCACCATATATTTT	CASGLAPSTIYF
TRBV28	TRBD1	TRBJ1-5	.	TGTGCCAGCAGGATGACAGGGATAGGTCAGCCCCAGCATTTT	CASRMTGIGQPQHF
TRBV18	.	TRBJ2-4	.	TGTGCCAGCTCACCGCGGTCTGGTCGGGCCAAAAACATTCAGTACTTC	CASSPRSGRAKNIQYF
TRBV10-3	.	TRBJ1-4	.	TGTGCCATCAGTGAGAATCTTGGCGAAAAACTGTTTTTT	CAISENLGEKLFF
TRBV27	.	TRBJ2-6	once	TGTGCCAGCAGTTTCCGTCATAGCTCTGGGGCCAACGTCCTGACTTTC	CASSFRHSSGANVLTF
TRBV15	.	TRBJ1-3	.	TGTGCCACCAGCAGACGACAGAGCTCTGGAAACACCATATATTTT	CATSRRQSSGNTIYF
TRBV27	TRBD1	TRBJ1-5	.	TGTGCCAGCAGTTCGACAGGGGCTACCAATCAGCCCCAGCATTTT	CASSSTGATNQPQHF
TRBV5-1	.	TRBJ2-5	.	TGCGCCAGCAGCTTGTCGCAAGAGACCCAGTACTTC	CASSLSQETQYF
TRBV12-1	.	TRBJ1-5	few	TGTGCCAGCAGTCCTCAACTCACAGGTAACGTGCGCAATCAGCCCCAGCATTTT	CASSPQLTGNVRNQPQHF
TRBV7-9	TRBD1	TRBJ1-2	.	TGTGCCAGTGTGACAGGGGGAGATGGCTACACCTTC	CASVTGGDGYTF
TRBV7-8	TRBD1	TRBJ2-5	.	TGTGCCAGCAGCCACCCCTTCACCGACAGGGCCAGAACCCAGTACTTC	CASSHPFTDRARTQYF